The rows below give T cell receptor beta chains drawn from one sample of a study of T cell changes during pregnancy in multiple sclerosis. TCRdb's table, derived via immunoSEQ multiplex PCR, lists solely in-frame clones and lacks some. The profile shows over 35,000 clones, about 93% of them singletons. Source: CD4+ T cells from peripheral blood mononuclear cells, taken in the third trimester of pregnancy. The receptors here all came from a female donor with multiple sclerosis, enrolled in a pregnancy study. Each CDR3 is given with its conserved first and last residue. D genes are given only for firm matches. Where a row states a size, it is once, few, many or the class of an expanded clone; other rows omit it.

clone_size d_call j_call v_call cdr3_aa cdr3_nt
- TRBD1 TRBJ2-5 TRBV5-1 CASSSPGQVKETQYF TGCGCCAGCAGCTCCCCGGGACAGGTGAAAGAGACCCAGTACTTC
- - TRBJ1-3 TRBV6-1 CASIGHSGNTIYF TGTGCCAGCATTGGCCACTCTGGAAACACCATATATTTT
- - TRBJ1-2 TRBV6-1 CASSEIANYGYTF TGTGCCAGCAGTGAAATAGCTAACTATGGCTACACCTTC
- - TRBJ1-2 TRBV11-2 CASSLDQRSYTF TGTGCCAGCAGCTTAGATCAGAGGAGCTACACCTTC
- - TRBJ2-5 TRBV4-3 CASSQGTFQTETQYF TGCGCCAGCAGCCAAGGGACTTTCCAGACGGAGACCCAGTACTTC
- TRBD1 TRBJ2-2 TRBV28 CASSSASTGSGELFF TGTGCCAGCAGTTCTGCCTCGACAGGGAGCGGGGAGCTGTTTTTT
- - TRBJ2-1 TRBV9 CASSVGVGLPLDEQFF TGTGCCAGCAGCGTAGGAGTGGGACTGCCCCTAGATGAGCAGTTCTTC
- - TRBJ1-2 TRBV5-6 CASSLVVGALGYGYTF TGTGCCAGCAGCTTGGTGGTAGGGGCGCTTGGCTATGGCTACACCTTC
- TRBD1 TRBJ2-7 TRBV29-1 CSAPQGKENEQYF TGCAGCGCCCCACAGGGGAAGGAAAACGAGCAGTACTTC
once TRBD2 TRBJ2-7 TRBV27 CASSVLTSGGSSYEQYF TGTGCCAGCAGTGTACTGACTAGCGGGGGAAGCTCCTACGAGCAGTACTTC
- - TRBJ2-7 TRBV7-2 CASSSQGGYEQYF TGTGCCAGCAGCTCCCAGGGGGGATACGAGCAGTACTTC
- - TRBJ2-1 TRBV30 CAWRAGWNEQFF TGTGCCTGGAGAGCCGGGTGGAATGAGCAGTTCTTC
- TRBD1 TRBJ1-2 TRBV6-5 CASSYSPGQGGYTF TGTGCCAGCAGTTACTCTCCGGGACAGGGTGGCTACACCTTC
- - TRBJ2-3 TRBV7-9 CASSLAVRTQYF TGTGCCAGCAGCTTAGCCGTGAGGACGCAGTATTTT
once - TRBJ2-4 TRBV5-1 CASSQAPVAKNIQYF TGCGCCAGCAGTCAGGCACCCGTGGCCAAAAACATTCAGTACTTC
- - TRBJ2-5 TRBV6-6 CASSYLGVAQETQYF TGTGCCAGCAGTTACCTCGGGGTAGCCCAAGAGACCCAGTACTTC
once TRBD2 TRBJ2-1 TRBV30 CAWSVRGTSGYNEQFF TGTGCCTGGAGTGTTCGGGGGACTAGCGGTTACAATGAGCAGTTCTTC
- - TRBJ2-2 TRBV30 CASTGGRTGELFF TGTGCCTCAACCGGGGGGCGAACCGGGGAGCTGTTTTTT